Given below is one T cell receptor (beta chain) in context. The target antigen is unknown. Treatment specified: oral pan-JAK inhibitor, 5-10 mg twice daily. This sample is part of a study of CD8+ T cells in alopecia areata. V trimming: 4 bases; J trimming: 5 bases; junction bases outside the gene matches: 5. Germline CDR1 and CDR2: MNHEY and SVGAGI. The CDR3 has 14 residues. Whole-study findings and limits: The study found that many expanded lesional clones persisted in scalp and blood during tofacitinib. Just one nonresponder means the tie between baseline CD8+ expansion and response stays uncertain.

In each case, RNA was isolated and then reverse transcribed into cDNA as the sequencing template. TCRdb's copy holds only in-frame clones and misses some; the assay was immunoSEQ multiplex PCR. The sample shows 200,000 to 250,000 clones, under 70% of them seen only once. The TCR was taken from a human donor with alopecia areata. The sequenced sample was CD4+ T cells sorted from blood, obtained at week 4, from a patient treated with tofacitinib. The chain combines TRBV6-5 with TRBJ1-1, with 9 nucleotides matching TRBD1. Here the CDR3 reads CASSSQGAGTEAFF. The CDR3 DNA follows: TGTGCCAGCAGTTCACAGGGGGCTGGGACTGAAGCTTTCTTT.